This TCR beta chain was sequenced for a study of blood T cells in healthy people across ages (dated by TCRdb to the mid-2010s). In the study overall: In model experiments, template switching captured about one uniquely barcoded TCR beta cDNA molecule for every two T cells. The study measured age-related changes in TCR beta repertoire diversity using deep sequencing normalized with unique cDNA molecular identifiers. The donors were divided into four age groups: young (average around 16 years), middle-aged (about 41), aged (approximately 62) and long-lived (around 80). To avoid experimental bias, donors of different ages were spread randomly across the sequencing lanes. Two additional independent replicas of 1 million unique cDNA reads from the same blood draw were analyzed for two donors (one aged 18 to 30 and one aged 80 or older).

Library construction relied on 5' RACE. The instrument given in TCRdb is Illumina HiSeq 2500. The second PCR ran for roughly 7 to 12 cycles and used a J-beta primer mix along with a sample-barcoded 5' primer. A template-switch 5' adaptor carrying 12 random nucleotides introduced a unique molecular identifier onto each TCR beta cDNA molecule. Each sample yielded at least 3 million CDR3-containing paired-end reads. First-strand cDNA was synthesized from all RNA with the Mint cDNA synthesis kit, primed by a TRBC-specific oligonucleotide. All cDNA was treated with uracil-DNA glycosylase and then went through a first 18-cycle PCR with the universal primers M1SS and BC2_uni_R. The authors processed their data as follows. For normalization, 1 million high-quality reads, each with a distinct molecular identifier, were randomly selected from each sample. Instead of being binned into consensus sequences, reads that shared molecular identifiers were thrown out. MiTCR, run with a Q25 quality threshold and the strictest error-elimination algorithm, handled CDR3 identification, clonotype clustering and error correction. A nonparametric unseen species model with Euler transformation was used to estimate a lower bound on total TCR beta diversity. The public sequencing data were trimmed at Q25 with fastp and processed into clonotypes with MiXCR by TCRdb, which kept only in-frame beta chains. Rows with one shared CDR3 protein collapse into an entry with the most common genes and DNA. What appears here as the V and J calls and clone size reflects TCRdb's work, not the paper's. This sample gives 1.5 million to 2 million distinct CDR3 sequences in total; 49% of them show up just once. More than 2% of the sample is taken by the ten largest.

V loses 7 bases, J loses 1 base, and the germline ends lie 21 bases apart. The germline V gene encodes CDR1 MGHDK and CDR2 SYGVNS. The CDR3 contains 17 residues, cysteine and phenylalanine counted. Only the CDR3 region is kept as DNA, spanning 51 bases read in frame from base 1. Donors were 35 to 40 systemically healthy Caucasian individuals from Russia aged roughly 6 to 95 years. Ten milliliters of peripheral blood were drawn from each donor into EDTA-treated Vacutainer tubes. Ficoll-Paque density-gradient centrifugation was used to isolate PBMCs, with at least 7 million obtained per sample. Trizol reagent was used to extract total RNA from the PBMCs, yielding at least 5 micrograms per sample. Naive CD45RAhigh/CD27high T cell percentages were measured by flow cytometry on a PBMC aliquot from every donor. Study-level results and caveats: The long-lived group showed more naive CD4+ T cells, fewer expanded clones and increased TCR diversity than the aged group, suggesting age selection. Conclusive comparison of naive and antigen-experienced compartments was prevented by the profiling of bulk unsorted PBMCs. Because the CMV infection status of the donors was unknown, age-related changes in expanded clonotypes may potentially have been confounded. Estimates of total diversity from one million sequenced T cells were regarded as lower bounds and underestimates. As age increased, observed TCR beta diversity per million T cells dropped in a roughly linear way, and a significant reduction was already evident by age around 41. There was a strong correlation between observed TCR beta diversity and the percentage of naive T cells measured by flow cytometry.

Worth noting for this clonotype: This receptor's antigen is unknown. Base qualities were left out, and no much larger clone turns up one base away.

Sample: blood. The rearrangement joined TRBV25-1 to TRBJ2-3; D gene: possibly TRBD2, on 6 matching bases. This receptor was identified in a woman in her thirties or forties in good health. Here is the DNA: TGTGCCAGCACCACGGGGTTGGAGGGCGGAGGCACAGATACGCAGTATTTT. It codes for CASTTGLEGGGTDTQYF.